Listed here are 30 T cell receptor beta chains from one sample, sequenced in a study of T cells in localized non-small cell lung cancer. The method was immunoSEQ multiplex PCR; TCRdb's version includes in-frame clones alone and lacks a portion of them. The table lists fewer than 12,000 clones, around 84% of them singletons, with roughly 9.2% in the top ten. Sequenced material: peripheral blood, taken before any cancer treatment. All receptors derive from a male donor at least 60 years old with stage III lung adenocarcinoma.

The chain recombines TRBV27 with TRBJ2-4; D gene unclear. The CDR3 is made up of 16 amino acids. The V and J ends lost 4 bases and 0 bases respectively, with 13 bases between them. Germline V gene data show CDR1 as MNHEY and CDR2 as SMNVEV (reference sequence). The CDR3: CASSSSRTKAKNIQYF. The CDR3 nucleotides read TGTGCCAGCAGTTCCTCTAGGACCAAAGCCAAAAACATTCAGTACTTC.

A single count supports this clone. This sequence joins TRBV7-3 and TRBJ2-1; 9 bases fit TRBD2. Germline CDR1 and CDR2: SGHTA and FQGTGA. This CDR3 has 17 amino acids. V gave up 4 bases and J gave up 2 bases; unmatched junction bases: 9. The CDR3 protein is CASSWGLAGETYNEQFF. Written as DNA, the CDR3 is TGTGCCAGCAGCTGGGGATTAGCGGGAGAGACCTACAATGAGCAGTTCTTC.

The rearrangement joins TRBV6-5 to TRBJ1-4, with TRBD1 matching over 7 bases. CDR1 and CDR2 from the germline V gene are MNHEY and SVGAGI. The CDR3 is made up of 15 amino acids. Trimming cost V 2 bases and J 4 bases; bases outside gene matches: 4. In DNA form, the CDR3 reads TGTGCCAGCAGTTACACGACAGGGAATAATGAAAAACTGTTTTTT. This codes for CASSYTTGNNEKLFF.

The V call is TRBV4-3, the J call TRBJ2-7; 8 nucleotides agree with TRBD2. With 3 bases clipped from V and 4 bases from J, the junction kept 11 bases outside the gene matches. The CDR3 is 16 residues long. Germline values: CDR1 LGHNA, CDR2 YSLEER. CDR3 in DNA: TGCGCCAGCAGCCAGTCCTCTAGGGCGGGAGGATACGAGCAGTACTTC. Translation: CASSQSSRAGGYEQYF.

The V and J genes are TRBV27 and TRBJ1-1; D possibly corresponds to TRBD1 (5 bases). Germline CDR1 reads MNHEY; CDR2 reads SMNVEV (reference sequence). The CDR3 runs 17 residues. Trimming took 2 bases from V and 4 from J, leaving 20 bases between them. The CDR3 here is CASSLRRRGGWGTEAFF. Written as DNA, the CDR3 is TGTGCCAGCAGTTTAAGGCGACGGGGGGGTTGGGGCACTGAAGCTTTCTTT.

The chain uses TRBV15 and TRBJ1-4; TRBD1 aligns across 8 bases. Germline values: CDR1 LNHNV, CDR2 YYDKDF (reference sequence). J lost 8 bases, V lost 6 bases, and 14 bases had no gene match. The CDR3 covers 16 residues. The CDR3 reads CATSPSRDRFREKLFF. The DNA for the CDR3 is TGTGCCACCAGTCCGTCCAGGGACAGGTTCCGGGAAAAACTGTTTTTT.

V and J are TRBV7-3 and TRBJ2-1, with D maybe TRBD2 (7 bases). Trimming took off 1 base at V and 9 bases at J, with 16 bases between the two ends. Germline-derived CDR1 and CDR2 are SGHTA and FQGTGA. The CDR3 is 15 amino acids. CDR3 in amino acids: CASSLKGDYGLEQFF. In nucleotides, the CDR3 is TGTGCCAGCAGCTTAAAGGGGGACTACGGTCTTGAGCAGTTCTTC.

This chain joins TRBV10-3 and TRBJ1-1, with 7 bases identical to TRBD1. V lost 9 bases to trimming and J lost 3 bases; unmatched junction nucleotides: 10. Germline V gene data show CDR1 as ENHRY and CDR2 as SYGVKD. The CDR3 sequence is 14 residues long. This chain's CDR3 is CAISQGGRYTEAFF. CDR3 sequence (DNA): TGTGCCATTTCCCAAGGGGGCAGATACACTGAAGCTTTCTTT.

V gene TRBV9 combines with J gene TRBJ2-5, with unresolved D. CDR1 SGDLS and CDR2 YYNGEE come from the germline V gene. Trimming took off 7 bases at V and 5 bases at J, with 18 bases between the two ends. This CDR3 has 14 residues. The CDR3 DNA is TGTGCCAGCGTCACCCGGGTGGAAGGGGAGACCCAGTACTTC. As protein: CASVTRVEGETQYF.

The chain carries TRBV5-1 and TRBJ2-2, with D unresolved. V was pared by 2 bases and J by 0 bases, with 8 bases between. Per germline, CDR1 SGHRS and CDR2 YFSETQ. This CDR3 contains 15 residues. The CDR3 DNA sequence: TGCGCCAGCAGCTTAAGCACAGCGAACACCGGGGAGCTGTTTTTT. Encoded protein: CASSLSTANTGELFF.

J is TRBJ1-5 and V is TRBV7-9; D is possibly TRBD1 (5 bases). Per the germline V gene, CDR1 is SEHNR and CDR2 is FQNEAQ (reference sequence). There are 13 residues in the CDR3. With 8 bases removed from V and 3 bases from J, the gap between germline ends came to 11 bases. The CDR3 DNA reads TGTGCCAGCTCGAGACAGCTCAATCAGCCCCAGCATTTT. Amino acids: CASSRQLNQPQHF.

The DNA for the CDR3 is TGCGCCAGCAGCTTGGGCAGCGACCGCTACGAGCAGTACTTC. It yields the protein CASSLGSDRYEQYF. The chain joins TRBV5-1 to TRBJ2-7; D is uncertain. V lost 0 bases to trimming and J lost 3 bases, with 10 bases between them. Germline V gene data show CDR1 as SGHRS and CDR2 as YFSETQ. The CDR3 extends over 14 amino acids.

This rearrangement joins TRBV7-3 to TRBJ1-1; maybe TRBD1 (6 bases). The CDR3 loop spans 13 amino acids. The germline V gene has CDR1 SGHTA and CDR2 FQGTGA. Trimming pared 5 bases from V and 11 bases from J, leaving 18 bases between. The CDR3 loop reads CASSPTGPREAFF. CDR3 coding DNA: TGTGCCAGCAGCCCGACAGGTCCCCGGGAGGCTTTCTTT. The full variable domain, in which reference TRBV7-3 and TRBJ1-1 provide the parts outside the CDR3, is GAGVSQTPSNKVTEKGKYVELRCDPISGHTALYWYRQSLGQGPEFLIYFQGTGAADDSGLPNDRFFAVRPEGSVSTLKIQRTERGDSAVYLCASSPTGPREAFFGQGTRLTVV.

The J gene is TRBJ2-5, the V gene TRBV6-6; D remains ambiguous. CDR1 is MNHNY, CDR2 SVGAGI, per germline (reference sequence). CDR3 length: 11 residues. Between the trimmed V and J ends, which lost 6 bases and 5 bases, there was a span of 7 bases. The CDR3, as DNA: TGTGCCAGCAGAAAACGGGAGACCCAGTACTTC. Its protein product is CASRKRETQYF.

In its sample, this clone was seen a few times. Here the CDR3 DNA reads TGTGCCAGCAGTCCTTCGACAGGTTTTAGCAATCAGCCCCAGCATTTT. Its protein product is CASSPSTGFSNQPQHF. V is TRBV28 and J is TRBJ1-5, with D possibly matching TRBD1 (6 bases). This CDR3 has 16 amino acids. From germline, CDR1 is MDHEN and CDR2 SYDVKM. The V and J ends lost 5 bases and 0 bases respectively, with 14 bases between them.

This chain's CDR3 is CATSTGQNYGYTF. In nucleotides, the CDR3 is TGTGCCACCAGCACCGGACAGAACTATGGCTACACCTTC. The V call is TRBV15, the J call TRBJ1-2; maybe TRBD1 (6 bases). This CDR3 spans 13 amino acids. Trimming left V 4 bases short and J 2 bases short, with 8 bases between. Germline assignment: CDR1 LNHNV and CDR2 YYDKDF (reference sequence).

The chain joins TRBV6-9 to TRBJ1-6; 11 nucleotides match TRBD1. CDR1 is MNHGY and CDR2 is SVAAGI in the germline V gene. The CDR3 totals 14 residues. V shed 6 bases, J shed 8 bases, and the junction held 3 bases outside the gene matches. The CDR3 protein is CASRSDRGHSPLHF. DNA for the CDR3: TGTGCCAGCAGGTCGGACAGGGGGCATTCACCCCTCCACTTT.

This chain connects TRBV7-3 to TRBJ1-1; D not certain. The CDR3 covers 13 residues. Germline lookup yields CDR1 SGHTA and CDR2 FQGTGA. The ends were cut back, 4 bases at V and 2 bases at J, with 8 bases in the middle. The CDR3 reads CASSYSANTEAFF. In DNA, the CDR3 is TGTGCCAGCAGCTATTCAGCTAACACTGAAGCTTTCTTT. The variable domain in full, completed from reference TRBV7-3 and TRBJ1-1, reads GAGVSQTPSNKVTEKGKYVELRCDPISGHTALYWYRQSLGQGPEFLIYFQGTGAADDSGLPNDRFFAVRPEGSVSTLKIQRTERGDSAVYLCASSYSANTEAFFGQGTRLTVV.

The rearrangement links TRBV5-4 to TRBJ2-2; 11 nucleotides match TRBD2. The ends lost 0 bases at V and 7 bases at J; junction bases unmatched: 5. Germline CDR1 and CDR2: SGHNT and YYREEE (reference sequence). The CDR3 has 16 amino acids. The CDR3 region is CASSLVAGGLSGELFF. In DNA, the CDR3 is TGTGCCAGCAGCTTGGTAGCGGGGGGGCTAAGCGGGGAGCTGTTTTTT.

The chain links TRBV5-5 to TRBJ2-5; unclear D gene. This CDR3 has 11 residues. V dropped 1 base and J dropped 5 bases, with 3 bases sitting between them. Germline CDR1 SGHKS, CDR2 YYEKEE (reference sequence). CDR3 amino acids: CASSLMETQYF. CDR3 bases: TGTGCCAGCAGCTTGATGGAGACCCAGTACTTC.

This chain uses TRBV6-5 with TRBJ1-1, with D maybe TRBD1 (6 bases). With 5 bases removed from V and 3 bases from J, the gap between germline ends came to 10 bases. The length of the CDR3 is 13 residues. CDR1 is MNHEY, CDR2 SVGAGI, per germline. The CDR3 bases are TGTGCCAGCAGTACAAGGGGGTACACTGAAGCTTTCTTT. This gives the protein CASSTRGYTEAFF.

This chain connects TRBV19 to TRBJ1-5; 12 bases match TRBD1. The germline V gene encodes CDR1 LNHDA and CDR2 SQIVND (reference sequence). J was trimmed by 2 bases and V by 7 bases; bases with no gene match: 12. CDR3 size: 18 residues. DNA for the CDR3: TGTGCCAGTAACCCTGGGACAGGGGGCGCCGGGGGCAATCAGCCCCAGCATTTT. Protein sequence: CASNPGTGGAGGNQPQHF.

This clone was seen once. The CDR3 protein is CASSEGTAFSNQPQHF. The CDR3 DNA reads TGTGCCAGTAGTGAAGGGACAGCTTTTAGCAATCAGCCCCAGCATTTT. This rearrangement joins TRBV19 to TRBJ1-5; 7 nucleotides agree with TRBD1. The CDR3 is made up of 16 amino acids. J was trimmed by 0 bases and V by 5 bases; bases with no gene match: 7. Germline CDR1 and CDR2: LNHDA and SQIVND (reference sequence).

This chain links TRBV4-3 with TRBJ2-1; 9 bases are shared with TRBD2. This CDR3 comprises 16 residues. V shed 4 bases and J 5 bases; nucleotides not matched to a gene: 9. Germline V gives CDR1 LGHNA, CDR2 YSLEER. The CDR3 reads CASSRSTSGVHNEQFF. In nucleotides, the CDR3 is TGCGCCAGCAGCCGGTCGACTAGCGGAGTCCACAATGAGCAGTTCTTC.

This clone was picked up a small number of times. This chain links TRBV7-2 with TRBJ1-1; a possible D gene is TRBD1 (6 bases). Germline CDR1 SGHTA, CDR2 FQGNSA. The CDR3 loop spans 13 amino acids. The V end was cut by 2 bases, the J end by 4 bases, with 8 bases between. The CDR3 region is CASSLRQVTEAFF. The CDR3, as DNA: TGTGCCAGCAGCTTAAGACAGGTCACTGAAGCTTTCTTT.

The V and J genes are TRBV6-5 and TRBJ2-1; D is perhaps TRBD2 (5 bases). The CDR3 covers 11 residues. With 6 bases removed from V and 9 bases from J, the gap between germline ends came to 9 bases. Germline values: CDR1 MNHEY, CDR2 SVGAGI. DNA for the CDR3: TGTGCCAGCAGGACGAGGGCTGAGCAGTTCTTC. It encodes CASRTRAEQFF.

The rearrangement joins TRBV4-3 to TRBJ2-2; TRBD2 is a possible D gene (6 bases). The CDR3 is 18 amino acids. Looked up from germline, CDR1 is LGHNA and CDR2 is YSLEER. The V gene lost 4 bases and the J gene lost 2 bases, with 20 bases spanning the gap. CDR3 region: CASSRSSTRDFNTGELFF. DNA for the CDR3: TGCGCCAGCAGCCGCTCGAGCACCCGGGACTTTAACACCGGGGAGCTGTTTTTT.

The chain employs TRBV2 and TRBJ2-3; possibly TRBD2 for D (5 bases). Germline CDR1 and CDR2: SNHLY and FYNNEI. This CDR3 is 13 amino acids long. Trimming pared 8 bases from V and 6 bases from J, leaving 15 bases between. CDR3 amino acids: CASEAGSVDTQYF. In nucleotides, the CDR3 is TGTGCCAGCGAGGCGGGTAGTGTGGATACGCAGTATTTT. Drawing the rest from reference TRBV2 and TRBJ2-3, the complete variable domain is EPEVTQTPSHQVTQMGQEVILRCVPISNHLYFYWYRQILGQKVEFLVSFYNNEISEKSEIFDDQFSVERPDGSNFTLKIRSTKLEDSAMYFCASEAGSVDTQYFGPGTRLTVL.

The rearrangement uses TRBV9 and TRBJ2-3, with D possibly matching TRBD1 (6 bases). Germline V gene data show CDR1 as SGDLS and CDR2 as YYNGEE. Deletions cut 7 bases from V and 5 bases from J, with 8 bases between. CDR3 length: 11 amino acids. In DNA form, the CDR3 reads TGTGCCAGCGGGGGCGGAGATACGCAGTATTTT. Amino acid sequence: CASGGGDTQYF.

The rearrangement joins TRBV27 to TRBJ2-1, with 11 bases lining up with TRBD2. This CDR3 has 18 amino acids. Unmatched junction bases numbered 14, after V lost 4 bases and J lost 6 bases. In germline, CDR1 is MNHEY, CDR2 SMNVEV (reference sequence). The DNA of the CDR3 is TGTGCCAGCAGTTACCTAAGGGGGACTAGCGGCTTTTCCAATGAGCAGTTCTTC. This codes for CASSYLRGTSGFSNEQFF.